What follows are 27 T cell receptor beta chains derived from one specimen sequenced in a study of cytomegalovirus exposure and HLA in healthy donors. A multiplex PCR was run with 60 Vbeta primers and 13 Jbeta primers. Data came from immunoSEQ multiplex PCR; TCRdb stores just in-frame clones and leaves some out. Here the sample spans around 100,000 clones, more than 70% being singletons. Sample: PBMCs. These receptors were taken from a male donor in good health and CMV-seropositive.

About this clone: At one end, the junction sequence differs from germline, possibly due to a read error. This same CDR3 is encoded by further DNA sequences in the sample. The chain couples TRBV28 to TRBJ2-3; 11 bases map to TRBD2. The germline gives CDR1 MDHEN, CDR2 SYDVKM. The CDR3 is made up of 16 amino acids. CDR3: CASSLATSGSGHTQYF. The CDR3 coding sequence is TGTGCCAGTAGTTTGGCCACTAGCGGGAGCGGGCATACGCAGTATTTT.

This clone was seen a few times. The J gene is TRBJ2-2, the V gene TRBV6-1; possibly TRBD1 for D (5 bases). Trimming took 3 bases from V and 5 from J, leaving 16 bases between them. The CDR3 has 16 residues. Germline loops: CDR1 MNHNS, CDR2 SASEGT. CDR3 residues: CASSEPPGHFTGELFF. The DNA of the CDR3 is TGTGCCAGCAGTGAGCCTCCCGGACATTTTACCGGGGAGCTGTTTTTT.

This clone was detected only once. This rearrangement joins TRBV29-1 to TRBJ2-2; 8 positions agree with TRBD2. Unmatched junction bases numbered 9, after V lost 7 bases and J lost 5 bases. From germline, CDR1 is SQVTM and CDR2 ANQGSEA. This CDR3 has 14 amino acids. The CDR3 DNA follows: TGCAGCGCCATTCTCCCGGGAGGGACCGGGGAGCTGTTTTTT. It specifies CSAILPGGTGELFF.

This chain links TRBV11-2 with TRBJ2-2; TRBD2 matches 13 bases. V shed 6 bases and J 5 bases; nucleotides not matched to a gene: 3. From germline, CDR1 is SGHAT and CDR2 FQNNGV. The CDR3 length is 15 residues. This chain's CDR3 is CASSWGLAGTGELFF. The DNA of the CDR3 is TGTGCCAGCAGTTGGGGACTAGCGGGAACCGGGGAGCTGTTTTTT.

Here the CDR3 DNA reads TGTGCCAGCAGTGCATCAGGACTAGCGGGGCCATTAGGGGATACGCAGTATTTT. It yields the protein CASSASGLAGPLGDTQYF. The chain combines TRBV27 with TRBJ2-3; 12 bases are a match to TRBD2. The germline V gene has CDR1 MNHEY and CDR2 SMNVEV (reference sequence). The CDR3 has 18 amino acids. Germline trimming cut 5 bases from V and 6 bases from J; bases unmatched to any gene: 15.

This clone was found once. The chain couples TRBV28 to TRBJ1-2; D may be TRBD1 (6 bases). The germline V gene has CDR1 MDHEN and CDR2 SYDVKM. The CDR3 sequence is 13 residues long. Trimming took off 5 bases at V and 8 bases at J, with 15 bases between the two ends. The CDR3: CASSETRGLGYTF. The DNA for the CDR3 is TGTGCCAGCAGTGAGACGCGGGGGCTAGGCTACACCTTC.

The rearrangement joins TRBV11-3 to TRBJ2-2, with 11 bases lining up with TRBD2. The CDR3 has 16 amino acids. V lost 5 bases to trimming and J lost 4 bases; unmatched junction nucleotides: 6. The germline V gene has CDR1 SGHNT and CDR2 YENEEA. DNA of the CDR3: TGTGCCAGCAGCGCAACTAGCGGGAGTGCCACCGGGGAGCTGTTTTTT. Protein product: CASSATSGSATGELFF.

The chain uses TRBV4-1 and TRBJ2-1; 12 positions agree with TRBD2. The J segment lost 7 bases and the V segment lost 4 bases, leaving 5 bases of the junction unmatched. Germline lookup yields CDR1 MGHRA and CDR2 YSYEKL. The CDR3 has 15 amino acids. The CDR3 spells CASSLLGLAGNEQFF. The CDR3 coding sequence is TGCGCCAGCAGCCTACTCGGACTAGCGGGAAATGAGCAGTTCTTC.

This chain uses TRBV30 with TRBJ1-4; no clear D gene. This CDR3 contains 11 residues. V was pared by 4 bases and J by 7 bases, with 7 bases between. Germline V gene data show CDR1 as GTSNPN and CDR2 as SVGIG (reference sequence). The CDR3 DNA reads TGTGCCTGGATGTCTTCTGAAAAACTGTTTTTT. Translating gives CAWMSSEKLFF.

This clone turned up a few times. The sample carries other DNA sequences with the same CDR3. The J gene is TRBJ2-2, the V gene TRBV7-9, with 12 bases lining up with TRBD2. Germline CDR1 and CDR2: SEHNR and FQNEAQ (reference sequence). V shed 5 bases and J 4 bases; nucleotides not matched to a gene: 2. The CDR3 consists of 15 residues. Here the CDR3 DNA reads TGTGCCAGCAGCCTGGGACTAGCGGGCACCGGGGAGCTGTTTTTT. It translates to CASSLGLAGTGELFF. The variable domain in full, with the rest retrieved from reference TRBV7-9 and TRBJ2-2, is DTGVSQNPRHKITKRGQNVTFRCDPISEHNRLYWYRQTLGQGPEFLTYFQNEAQLEKSRLLSDRFSAERPKGSFSTLEIQRTEQGDSAMYLCASSLGLAGTGELFFGEGSRLTVL.

V and J are TRBV5-6 and TRBJ2-4; TRBD2 agrees at 8 bases. The CDR3 is 16 amino acids. Germline assignment: CDR1 SGHDT and CDR2 YYEEEE. With 6 bases clipped from V and 8 bases from J, the junction kept 16 bases outside the gene matches. CDR3 nucleotide sequence: TGTGCCAGCATCGTTTTAACGGGAGGGCCTGGGGACATTCAGTACTTC. Amino acids: CASIVLTGGPGDIQYF.

This chain joins TRBV19 and TRBJ2-2; unclear D gene. The CDR3 consists of 16 residues. The V gene lost 1 base and the J gene lost 0 bases, with 9 bases spanning the gap. From germline, CDR1 is LNHDA and CDR2 SQIVND (reference sequence). The CDR3 coding sequence is TGTGCCAGTAGTATAGTAGCCTCGACGAACACCGGGGAGCTGTTTTTT. Its translation is CASSIVASTNTGELFF.

This chain joins TRBV10-3 and TRBJ2-5; 8 bases match TRBD2. The CDR3 runs 12 residues. The junction had 0 bases not matched to a gene; V was cut back by 6 bases and J by 3 bases. Germline V CDR1 and CDR2: ENHRY, SYGVKD. The CDR3 reads CAIRGLEETQYF. The CDR3 coding sequence is TGTGCCATCAGGGGACTAGAAGAGACCCAGTACTTC.

The chain employs TRBV11-2 and TRBJ2-3, with D uncertain. Germline-derived CDR1 and CDR2 are SGHAT and FQNNGV. This CDR3 is 14 amino acids long. V lost 0 bases to trimming and J lost 0 bases, with 4 bases between them. The CDR3 region has the DNA TGTGCCAGCAGCTTAGATACTAGCACAGATACGCAGTATTTT. It translates to CASSLDTSTDTQYF. Combining the CDR3 with reference TRBV11-2 and TRBJ2-3 gives the whole variable domain EAGVAQSPRYKIIEKRQSVAFWCNPISGHATLYWYQQILGQGPKLLIQFQNNGVVDDSQLPKDRFSAERLKGVDSTLKIQPAKLEDSAVYLCASSLDTSTDTQYFGPGTRLTVL.

This clone was seen a few times. V and J are TRBV5-4 and TRBJ1-2; D is perhaps TRBD1 (6 bases). Germline V gene sequence: CDR1 SGHNT, CDR2 YYREEE (reference sequence). This CDR3 region has 15 residues. V was pared by 0 bases and J by 2 bases, with 11 bases between. The CDR3 DNA sequence: TGTGCCAGCAGCTTGGTCGCAGGGGCCAACTATGGCTACACCTTC. Translation gives CASSLVAGANYGYTF.

The chain uses TRBV23-1 and TRBJ2-2; a weak D match, TRBD1 (6 bases). TRBV23-1 is recorded as an ORF, its role being uncertain. The length of the CDR3 is 18 residues. The V gene lost 2 bases and the J gene lost 0 bases, with 16 bases spanning the gap. The CDR3 reads CASSQTETGIANTGELFF. In DNA form, the CDR3 reads TGCGCCAGCAGTCAAACCGAGACAGGTATCGCGAACACCGGGGAGCTGTTTTTT.

The J gene is TRBJ2-3, the V gene TRBV19; TRBD2 is a possible D gene (5 bases). The CDR3 has 14 amino acids. Trimming took off 0 bases at V and 2 bases at J, with 6 bases between the two ends. Germline assignment: CDR1 LNHDA and CDR2 SQIVND (reference sequence). The CDR3 sequence is CASSIDRDTDTQYF. DNA of the CDR3: TGTGCCAGTAGTATAGACCGGGACACAGATACGCAGTATTTT.

This clone was seen a handful of times. The chain uses TRBV5-1 and TRBJ2-3, with TRBD2 as a possible D gene (5 bases). V dropped 3 bases and J dropped 5 bases, with 16 bases sitting between them. Germline CDR1 SGHRS, CDR2 YFSETQ. The CDR3 spans 15 residues. CDR3 nucleotides: TGCGCCAGCAGCTGGCAGGACTGGAGCCTAGATACGCAGTATTTT. Protein sequence: CASSWQDWSLDTQYF. Full variable domain (missing parts from reference TRBV5-1 and TRBJ2-3): KAGVTQTPRYLIKTRGQQVTLSCSPISGHRSVSWYQQTPGQGLQFLFEYFSETQRNKGNFPGRFSGRQFSNSRSEMNVSTLELGDSALYLCASSWQDWSLDTQYFGPGTRLTVL.

The chain uses TRBV7-9 and TRBJ2-2; maybe TRBD2 (6 bases). Germline CDR1 SEHNR, CDR2 FQNEAQ (reference sequence). V gave up 5 bases and J gave up 0 bases, with 10 bases separating them. The length of the CDR3 is 15 residues. CDR3 coding DNA: TGTGCCAGCAGCCCGGGACTTACGAACACCGGGGAGCTGTTTTTT. Translation: CASSPGLTNTGELFF.

V is TRBV15 and J is TRBJ2-5, with 10 bases that match TRBD2. The end of the DNA fits TRBJ2-7 better, so the J call may be wrong. Per germline, CDR1 LNHNV and CDR2 YYDKDF (reference sequence). The CDR3 is 18 residues long. The CDR3 protein is CATSRGLNFGTSAYEQYF. The DNA of the CDR3 is TGTGCCACCAGCAGAGGATTAAATTTCGGGACTAGCGCCTACGAGCAGTACTTC.

The chain has TRBV9 and TRBJ2-5, with 8 nucleotides matching TRBD2. The CDR3 runs 17 residues. Germline values: CDR1 SGDLS, CDR2 YYNGEE. Trimming cost V 4 bases and J 3 bases; bases outside gene matches: 14. The chain's CDR3 is CASSSPLLAGWEETQYF. CDR3 in DNA: TGTGCCAGCAGCTCGCCCCTGCTAGCGGGTTGGGAAGAGACCCAGTACTTC.

The rearrangement joins TRBV5-1 to TRBJ2-5; 10 positions agree with TRBD1. J gave up 9 bases and V 4 bases, and 6 bases lay outside the gene matches. Germline loops: CDR1 SGHRS, CDR2 YFSETQ. This CDR3 spans 13 amino acids. CDR3 protein: CASSPGQGFAQYF. The CDR3 DNA follows: TGCGCCAGCAGCCCGGGACAGGGGTTCGCCCAGTACTTC.

This clone appeared a few times. The genes are TRBV2 and TRBJ1-3, with D unresolved. This CDR3 is 16 amino acids long. The germline V gene has CDR1 SNHLY and CDR2 FYNNEI. V lost 3 bases and J lost 0, with 12 bases in between. The CDR3 region has the DNA TGTGCCAGCAGTGAGTTACAGTCATTCTCTGGAAACACCATATATTTT. Protein: CASSELQSFSGNTIYF.

V gene TRBV7-6 combines with J gene TRBJ2-7, with 9 bases identical to TRBD2. Germline assignment: CDR1 SGHVS and CDR2 FNYEAQ. The CDR3 is 16 residues long. The V gene end was trimmed by 4 bases and the J gene end by 7 bases; junction bases not matched to a gene: 14. The CDR3 coding sequence is TGTGCCAGCAGCTCCCCCCGGGGCGGGAGGGCCAGTGAGCAGTACTTC. Encoded protein: CASSSPRGGRASEQYF.

V and J are TRBV18 and TRBJ2-5; 7 nucleotides align to TRBD1. This CDR3 has 14 residues. Looked up from germline, CDR1 is KGHSH and CDR2 is LQKENI. Unmatched junction bases numbered 6, after V lost 3 bases and J lost 5 bases. This chain's CDR3 is CASSPTGKAETQYF. CDR3 DNA: TGTGCCAGCTCACCGACAGGGAAGGCGGAGACCCAGTACTTC. Using reference TRBV18 and TRBJ2-5 for the parts outside the CDR3, the full variable domain is NAGVMQNPRHLVRRRGQEARLRCSPMKGHSHVYWYRQLPEEGLKFMVYLQKENIIDESGMPKERFSAEFPKEGPSILRIQQVVRGDSAAYFCASSPTGKAETQYFGPGTRLLVL.

This clone turned up a few times. This rearrangement joins TRBV4-3 to TRBJ1-2, with 9 bases fitting TRBD1. V lost 4 bases to trimming and J lost 6 bases; unmatched junction nucleotides: 3. Germline assignment: CDR1 LGHNA and CDR2 YSLEER. This CDR3 region has 13 residues. The CDR3 DNA sequence: TGCGCCAGCAGCCCCCGGGACAGGGATGGCTACACCTTC. This encodes CASSPRDRDGYTF.

The V call is TRBV7-2, the J call TRBJ2-7, with 14 bases matching TRBD2. This CDR3 is 16 amino acids long. J gave up 6 bases and V 2 bases, and 6 bases lay outside the gene matches. Germline CDR1 reads SGHTA; CDR2 reads FQGNSA. The CDR3 nucleotides read TGTGCCAGCAGCTTAAACCCGGGACTAGCGGGAGCCGAGCAGTACTTC. Encoded protein: CASSLNPGLAGAEQYF.